A single sample gave rise to the 19 T cell receptor beta chains below, sequenced in a study of metastatic and nonmetastatic thyroid tumors. TCRdb reprocessed the PCR reads via MiXCR. The sample holds about 40,000 clones, roughly a sixth seen once. The entire patient cohort was treatment-naive prior to thyroid surgery. Sequencing used blood. All receptors derive from a female donor with papillary thyroid cancer or a benign thyroid nodule (not recorded which). Some clones in this sample may be carry-over from other donors' samples.

For this clone: Sequence at one end of the junction differs from germline and may be a read error. The V and J genes are TRBV7-7 and TRBJ2-1, with 12 bases aligning to TRBD2. The CDR3 is 15 amino acids. Germline values: CDR1 SSHAT, CDR2 FNYEAQ (reference sequence). The CDR3 loop is CASSRLAGDYNEQFF. CDR3 in DNA: TGTGCTAGCAGCCGACTAGCGGGAGACTACAATGAGCAGTTCTTC.

The table lists this clone with many counts. The J gene is TRBJ2-4, the V gene TRBV6-1; possibly TRBD1 or TRBD2 for D (6 bases each). V gave up 6 bases and J gave up 2 bases, with 11 bases separating them. Germline values: CDR1 MNHNS, CDR2 SASEGT. CDR3 size: 14 residues. The CDR3 bases are TGTGCCAGCAGGCAAGGGGGGACCAAAAACATTCAGTACTTC. Encoded protein: CASRQGGTKNIQYF.

This clone was counted only a few times. A read error may produce the germline difference seen at one junction end. The chain carries TRBV6-2 or TRBV6-3 and TRBJ2-2, with D possibly TRBD2 on 6 matching bases. Germline CDR1 is MNHEY and CDR2 is SVGEGT. CDR3 size: 13 residues. The CDR3 protein is CASSYYRGGALFF. The CDR3 coding sequence is TGTGCCAGCAGTTACTATAGGGGCGGGGCGCTGTTTTTT.

This clone has at least ten counts. The chain uses TRBV14 and TRBJ1-1, with 7 bases identical to TRBD1. The CDR3 contains 16 residues. From germline, CDR1 is SGHDN and CDR2 FVKESK. V was pared by 3 bases and J by 0 bases, with 7 bases of the junction left unmatched. The chain's CDR3 is CASSHPRGVMNTEAFF. In DNA form, the CDR3 reads TGTGCCAGCAGCCATCCCAGGGGGGTCATGAACACTGAAGCTTTCTTT.

This clone came up many times. This rearrangement joins TRBV5-1 to TRBJ2-7, with a possible D match to TRBD1 (6 bases). CDR3 size: 12 residues. V was trimmed by 3 bases and J by 4 bases, leaving 8 bases between them. Germline CDR1 reads SGHRS; CDR2 reads YFSETQ. The CDR3 loop is CASSSQGYEQYF. In DNA, the CDR3 is TGCGCCAGCAGCTCACAGGGTTACGAGCAGTACTTC.

This clone was detected ten times or more. The rearrangement links TRBV11-3 to TRBJ2-7; D is unresolved. Trimming took 5 bases from V and 2 from J, leaving 10 bases between them. CDR1 is SGHNT, CDR2 YENEEA, per germline. The CDR3 is 13 residues long. CDR3 protein: CASSQSGTYEQYF. In DNA form, the CDR3 reads TGTGCCAGCAGCCAGTCAGGTACCTACGAGCAGTACTTC.

A few counts support this clone. The chain uses TRBV27 and TRBJ1-1; D remains ambiguous. CDR1 is MNHEY and CDR2 is SMNVEV in the germline V gene (reference sequence). Trimming removed 0 bases from V and 7 bases from J, with 12 bases in between. The CDR3 is made up of 14 amino acids. CDR3 DNA: TGTGCCAGCAGTTTATCGGGTGGCTACATTGAAGCTTTCTTT. Translated: CASSLSGGYIEAFF.

This clone was seen repeatedly, ten times or more. Here the CDR3 reads CAWSPGTVGAFF. The CDR3 DNA reads TGTGCCTGGAGCCCCGGGACAGTTGGCGCTTTCTTT. The chain recombines TRBV30 with TRBJ1-1; 7 nucleotides agree with TRBD1. Germline CDR1 and CDR2: GTSNPN and SVGIG (reference sequence). The J segment lost 11 bases and the V segment lost 3 bases, leaving 9 bases of the junction unmatched. CDR3 length: 12 residues.

Sample share makes this clone medium-sized. V is TRBV6-1 and J is TRBJ2-2; the D is unclear. Trimming took 2 bases from V and 3 from J, leaving 4 bases between them. The CDR3 spans 13 residues. Germline CDR1 MNHNS, CDR2 SASEGT. Here the CDR3 reads CASSESHTGELFF. In DNA form, the CDR3 reads TGTGCCAGCAGTGAATCCCACACCGGGGAGCTGTTTTTT.

In this sample, this clone turned up many times. The chain combines TRBV28 with TRBJ1-6, with D possibly being TRBD1 (6 bases). The CDR3 covers 13 residues. Germline V gives CDR1 MDHEN, CDR2 SYDVKM. Trimming removed 9 bases from V and 14 bases from J, with 20 bases in between. This CDR3 reads CASDRPVRGTLHF. CDR3 DNA sequence: TGTGCCAGTGACCGACCCGTTAGGGGGACCCTCCACTTT.

The rearrangement uses TRBV30 and TRBJ1-2; D remains ambiguous. The germline V gene has CDR1 GTSNPN and CDR2 SVGIG (reference sequence). V lost 5 bases and J 8 bases, leaving 15 bases between the germline ends. The CDR3 has 12 amino acids. CDR3 coding DNA: TGTGCCTGGGATGGTACCTCGGGCGGCTACACCTTC. Its translation is CAWDGTSGGYTF. The whole variable domain, filled in from reference TRBV30 and TRBJ1-2, reads SQTIHQWPATLVQPVGSPLSLECTVEGTSNPNLYWYRQAAGRGLQLLFYSVGIGQISSEVPQNLSASRPQDRQFILSSKKLLLSDSGFYLCAWDGTSGGYTFGSGTRLTVV.

The J gene is TRBJ1-5, the V gene TRBV28; D unclear. The ends were cut back, 5 bases at V and 10 bases at J, with 18 bases in the middle. Germline V gene data show CDR1 as MDHEN and CDR2 as SYDVKM. The CDR3 covers 14 residues. Here the CDR3 DNA reads TGTGCCAGCAGTGACATGGGCCCCGTTGGACCCCAGCATTTT. Its protein product is CASSDMGPVGPQHF.

This clone was observed many times. The CDR3 protein is CASSRATDTQYF. The DNA of the CDR3 is TGTGCCAGCAGCCGGGCCACAGATACGCAGTATTTT. The gene calls are TRBV7-3 and TRBJ2-3, with no clear D. This CDR3 comprises 12 residues. The germline V and J ends were trimmed by 5 bases and 2 bases, with 5 bases remaining between them. Looked up from germline, CDR1 is SGHTA and CDR2 is FQGTGA.

Only a few counts were recorded for this clone. The chain carries TRBV20-1 and TRBJ1-5, with D unresolved. With 5 bases removed from V and 4 bases from J, the gap between germline ends came to 9 bases. Germline V CDR1 and CDR2: DFQATT, SNEGSKA (reference sequence). The CDR3 is made up of 12 amino acids. The CDR3 is CSARSQNQPQHF. In DNA, the CDR3 is TGCAGTGCTCGAAGTCAAAATCAGCCCCAGCATTTT.

This clone occurred many times. The chain employs TRBV5-1 and TRBJ2-7; TRBD1 matches 11 bases. The germline CDR1 and CDR2 sequences are SGHRS and YFSETQ. V lost 5 bases and J lost 1; bases outside the gene matches: 2. CDR3 length: 14 amino acids. In DNA, the CDR3 is TGCGCCAGCAGGGACAGGGGGCAATCCTACGAGCAGTACTTC. Translated, it gives CASRDRGQSYEQYF.

The chain has TRBV11-2 and TRBJ1-6, with 7 bases identical to TRBD1. Trimming cost V 2 bases and J 14 bases; bases outside gene matches: 9. Looked up from germline, CDR1 is SGHAT and CDR2 is FQNNGV. The CDR3 has 14 amino acids. The CDR3 sequence is CASSLNPGGPSLHF. In nucleotides, the CDR3 is TGTGCCAGCAGCTTAAATCCAGGGGGTCCATCCCTCCACTTT.

There are many counts of this clone. As DNA, the CDR3 is TGCAGTGCTAGAGATCCATCGACCGGCGAGCAGTACTTC. Its translation is CSARDPSTGEQYF. The chain links TRBV20-1 to TRBJ2-7; D is unresolved. CDR1 is DFQATT and CDR2 is SNEGSKA in the germline V gene (reference sequence). V was pared by 0 bases and J by 6 bases, with 12 bases between. The CDR3 length is 13 residues.

The table lists this clone with many counts. The chain couples TRBV18 to TRBJ1-1, with 8 bases aligning to TRBD1. The germline V gene has CDR1 KGHSH and CDR2 LQKENI. The J segment lost 5 bases and the V segment lost 6 bases, leaving 11 bases of the junction unmatched. This CDR3 spans 15 amino acids. CDR3 nucleotide sequence: TGTGCCAGCTCGAAGGGAACAGGGGGTCAAACTGAAGCTTTCTTT. Amino acids: CASSKGTGGQTEAFF.

This clone was recorded at least ten times. V is TRBV9 and J is TRBJ2-7; the D is unclear. This CDR3 is built from 14 residues. The germline gives CDR1 SGDLS, CDR2 YYNGEE. V was cut by 0 bases and J by 4 bases, with 11 bases left in between. Here the CDR3 reads CASSVAGGDYEQYF. DNA of the CDR3: TGTGCCAGCAGCGTAGCAGGTGGGGATTACGAGCAGTACTTC.